This T cell receptor (beta chain) originates from a study of cytomegalovirus exposure and HLA in healthy donors. At the level of the study: Earlier results showed 117 million unique TCR beta sequences derived from around 170 million T cells. Early on, a data release was issued that held 80 million to 90 million unique TCRs from HLA-typed donors. General observations from the study: V- and J-gene trimming of TCR beta was linked (in a later analysis) to a missense DCLRE1C variant. Later findings reportedly placed an Asian-associated ancestry cluster below the approximately 670-donor mean for N-insertions.

About this clone itself: The antigen is not known.

PCR amplification relied on 60 Vbeta primers (plus 13 Jbeta primers). The method was immunoSEQ multiplex PCR; TCRdb's version includes in-frame clones alone and lacks a portion of them. This sample has 95,000 to 150,000 clones; roughly 78% occur once, and the top ten carry approximately 10%. This TCR was sampled from a man aged 30 to 39 in good health and CMV-seropositive. The sequenced sample consisted of PBMCs.

CDR3 residues: CASSQSMPSGGQRVSQYF. CDR3 sequence (DNA): TGTGCCAGCAGTCAAAGCATGCCTAGCGGGGGCCAACGGGTGTCCCAGTACTTC. This chain connects TRBV2 to TRBJ2-5; 10 bases align to TRBD2. The CDR3 consists of 18 residues. V gave up 5 bases and J gave up 9 bases; unmatched junction bases: 21. CDR1 and CDR2 (germline): SNHLY, FYNNEI.